The rows below give T cell receptor beta chains drawn from one sample of a study of cytomegalovirus exposure and HLA in healthy donors. The method was immunoSEQ multiplex PCR; TCRdb's version includes in-frame clones alone and lacks a portion of them. Among 130,000 or so clones listed, roughly 8.6% were seen once. The sequenced sample consisted of PBMCs. Receptor source: a middle-aged woman in good health and CMV-seropositive. Each CDR3 is given with its conserved first and last residue. Each record gives: clone size, V gene, D gene, J gene, CDR3 length, CDR3 protein, CDR3 DNA. A D gene is named only where the DNA matches it firmly. Clone sizes are given selectively: once, few, many, or a class where the clone is expanded.

clone_size: NA; v_call: TRBV7-9; d_call: NA; j_call: TRBJ2-5; cdr3_length: 15; cdr3_aa: CASEYGRGYQETQYF; cdr3_nt: TGTGCCAGCGAATATGGAAGGGGGTACCAAGAGACCCAGTACTTC
clone_size: NA; v_call: TRBV7-8; d_call: TRBD1; j_call: TRBJ1-2; cdr3_length: 14; cdr3_aa: CASSVAGTAFGYTF; cdr3_nt: TGTGCCAGCAGCGTAGCCGGGACAGCTTTTGGCTACACCTTC
clone_size: NA; v_call: TRBV5-1; d_call: TRBD1; j_call: TRBJ1-2; cdr3_length: 17; cdr3_aa: CASSNSFRDRGNYGYTF; cdr3_nt: TGCGCCAGCAGCAACTCCTTCCGGGACAGGGGGAACTATGGCTACACCTTC
clone_size: few; v_call: TRBV14; d_call: NA; j_call: TRBJ2-2; cdr3_length: 18; cdr3_aa: CASSQGAYSGRMTGELFF; cdr3_nt: TGTGCCAGCAGCCAAGGAGCGTATTCAGGGAGGATGACCGGGGAGCTGTTTTTT
clone_size: NA; v_call: TRBV5-1; d_call: NA; j_call: TRBJ2-7; cdr3_length: 12; cdr3_aa: CASSSQDYEQYF; cdr3_nt: TGCGCCAGCAGCTCACAGGACTACGAGCAGTACTTC
clone_size: NA; v_call: TRBV7-9; d_call: NA; j_call: TRBJ1-1; cdr3_length: 14; cdr3_aa: CASSSPQPNTEAFF; cdr3_nt: TGTGCCAGCAGCTCCCCACAGCCAAACACTGAAGCTTTCTTT
clone_size: few; v_call: TRBV28; d_call: NA; j_call: TRBJ2-7; cdr3_length: 12; cdr3_aa: CASSQTAYEQYF; cdr3_nt: TGTGCCAGCAGTCAGACAGCGTACGAGCAGTACTTC
clone_size: NA; v_call: TRBV6-1; d_call: NA; j_call: TRBJ1-1; cdr3_length: 14; cdr3_aa: CASSQDRRNTEAFF; cdr3_nt: TGTGCCAGCAGTCAGGACAGACGGAACACTGAAGCTTTCTTT
clone_size: NA; v_call: TRBV15; d_call: NA; j_call: TRBJ2-1; cdr3_length: 15; cdr3_aa: CATSRGGGAYNEQFF; cdr3_nt: TGTGCCACCAGCAGAGGAGGGGGGGCCTACAATGAGCAGTTCTTC
clone_size: NA; v_call: TRBV5-4; d_call: NA; j_call: TRBJ2-5; cdr3_length: 15; cdr3_aa: CASSQGPGGAETQYF; cdr3_nt: TGCGCCAGCAGCCAAGGGCCTGGGGGCGCTGAGACCCAGTACTTC
clone_size: NA; v_call: TRBV6-5; d_call: NA; j_call: TRBJ1-2; cdr3_length: 15; cdr3_aa: CASSILQGGGYGYTF; cdr3_nt: TGTGCCAGCAGCATATTACAGGGTGGAGGCTATGGCTACACCTTC
clone_size: NA; v_call: TRBV29-1; d_call: NA; j_call: TRBJ2-4; cdr3_length: 14; cdr3_aa: CSITQAAAKNIQYF; cdr3_nt: TGCAGCATAACCCAGGCAGCTGCCAAAAACATTCAGTACTTC
clone_size: NA; v_call: TRBV7-3; d_call: TRBD1; j_call: TRBJ1-3; cdr3_length: 16; cdr3_aa: CASSLDRGLAGNTIYF; cdr3_nt: TGTGCCAGCAGCTTAGACAGGGGGCTTGCTGGAAACACCATATATTTT
clone_size: NA; v_call: TRBV30; d_call: TRBD2; j_call: TRBJ2-1; cdr3_length: 14; cdr3_aa: CAWNKGGGYNEQFF; cdr3_nt: TGTGCCTGGAATAAGGGCGGGGGGTACAATGAGCAGTTCTTC
clone_size: NA; v_call: TRBV7-9; d_call: TRBD2; j_call: TRBJ2-1; cdr3_length: 17; cdr3_aa: CASSPPRVGGAYNEQFF; cdr3_nt: TGTGCCAGCAGCCCGCCCCGGGTGGGGGGGGCCTACAATGAGCAGTTCTTC
clone_size: NA; v_call: TRBV6-1; d_call: TRBD1; j_call: TRBJ2-2; cdr3_length: 15; cdr3_aa: CASSRDRGDTGELFF; cdr3_nt: TGTGCCAGCAGTAGAGACAGGGGAGACACCGGGGAGCTGTTTTTT
clone_size: NA; v_call: TRBV11-1; d_call: NA; j_call: TRBJ1-1; cdr3_length: 13; cdr3_aa: CASSLDTNTEAFF; cdr3_nt: TGTGCCAGCAGCTTAGACACGAACACTGAAGCTTTCTTT
clone_size: many; v_call: TRBV10-1; d_call: TRBD1; j_call: TRBJ2-7; cdr3_length: 15; cdr3_aa: CASSRGGTGDYEQYF; cdr3_nt: TGCGCCAGCAGCCGGGGTGGGACAGGTGACTACGAGCAGTACTTC
clone_size: few; v_call: TRBV27; d_call: NA; j_call: TRBJ1-4; cdr3_length: 13; cdr3_aa: CASRTGPNEKLFF; cdr3_nt: TGTGCCAGCCGAACAGGTCCTAATGAAAAACTGTTTTTT
clone_size: NA; v_call: TRBV7-9; d_call: NA; j_call: TRBJ2-1; cdr3_length: 13; cdr3_aa: CASSLGSYNEQFF; cdr3_nt: TGTGCCAGCAGCTTAGGGAGTTACAATGAGCAGTTCTTC
clone_size: few; v_call: TRBV7-9; d_call: TRBD1; j_call: TRBJ1-4; cdr3_length: 18; cdr3_aa: CASSPSLSQGTDNEKLFF; cdr3_nt: TGTGCCAGCAGCCCCTCGTTAAGCCAAGGGACAGATAATGAAAAACTGTTTTTT
clone_size: few; v_call: TRBV30; d_call: NA; j_call: TRBJ2-7; cdr3_length: 17; cdr3_aa: CAWSVRRQGTFSYEQYF; cdr3_nt: TGTGCCTGGAGTGTACGACGCCAGGGGACGTTCTCCTACGAGCAGTACTTC
clone_size: few; v_call: TRBV1; d_call: NA; j_call: TRBJ1-6; cdr3_length: 14; cdr3_aa: CTSAKDRSVSPLHF; cdr3_nt: TGCACCAGCGCTAAAGACAGGTCAGTGTCACCCCTCCACTTT
clone_size: many; v_call: TRBV30; d_call: TRBD1; j_call: TRBJ2-7; cdr3_length: 14; cdr3_aa: CAWRRTGESYEQYF; cdr3_nt: TGTGCCTGGAGAAGGACAGGGGAGTCCTACGAGCAGTACTTC
clone_size: few; v_call: TRBV27; d_call: TRBD1; j_call: TRBJ1-5; cdr3_length: 16; cdr3_aa: CASSPTGQGIGQPQHF; cdr3_nt: TGTGCCAGCAGTCCCACTGGACAGGGGATCGGCCAGCCCCAGCATTTT
clone_size: few; v_call: TRBV30; d_call: TRBD1; j_call: TRBJ1-1; cdr3_length: 14; cdr3_aa: CAWKGDRRDTEAFF; cdr3_nt: TGTGCCTGGAAGGGGGACAGGAGAGACACTGAAGCTTTCTTT
clone_size: NA; v_call: TRBV5-1; d_call: NA; j_call: TRBJ2-7; cdr3_length: 15; cdr3_aa: CASSLEAREGGEQYF; cdr3_nt: TGCGCCAGCAGCTTGGAGGCCAGGGAAGGGGGCGAGCAGTACTTC
clone_size: few; v_call: TRBV10-3; d_call: TRBD1; j_call: TRBJ2-1; cdr3_length: 15; cdr3_aa: CAISEGQGNNDEQFF; cdr3_nt: TGTGCCATCAGTGAAGGACAGGGAAACAACGATGAGCAGTTCTTC
clone_size: NA; v_call: TRBV18; d_call: TRBD1; j_call: TRBJ1-6; cdr3_length: 14; cdr3_aa: CASSPDRGNSPLHF; cdr3_nt: TGTGCCAGCTCACCGGACAGGGGAAATTCACCCCTCCACTTT
clone_size: few; v_call: TRBV5-8; d_call: NA; j_call: TRBJ1-5; cdr3_length: 17; cdr3_aa: CASSLVLQLGLNQPQHF; cdr3_nt: TGTGCCAGCAGCTTGGTATTGCAGCTCGGACTAAATCAGCCCCAGCATTTT
clone_size: few; v_call: TRBV7-8; d_call: NA; j_call: TRBJ2-1; cdr3_length: 17; cdr3_aa: CASSLMLGGRGYNEQFF; cdr3_nt: TGTGCCAGCAGCTTAATGTTAGGGGGACGGGGCTACAATGAGCAGTTCTTC
clone_size: NA; v_call: TRBV6-5; d_call: NA; j_call: TRBJ2-3; cdr3_length: 16; cdr3_aa: CASSYGRGGSTDTQYF; cdr3_nt: TGTGCCAGCAGTTACGGGCGAGGGGGAAGCACAGATACGCAGTATTTT
clone_size: few; v_call: TRBV6-5; d_call: NA; j_call: TRBJ1-1; cdr3_length: 14; cdr3_aa: CASIPNKMNTEAFF; cdr3_nt: TGTGCCAGCATCCCCAACAAGATGAACACTGAAGCTTTCTTT
clone_size: many; v_call: TRBV2; d_call: TRBD2; j_call: TRBJ2-3; cdr3_length: 17; cdr3_aa: CASSEGSSGGSTDTQYF; cdr3_nt: TGTGCCAGCAGTGAGGGGTCTAGCGGGGGGTCCACAGATACGCAGTATTTT
clone_size: few; v_call: TRBV19; d_call: TRBD1; j_call: TRBJ1-2; cdr3_length: 13; cdr3_aa: CASSTAGGSGYTF; cdr3_nt: TGTGCCAGTAGTACGGCAGGGGGCAGTGGCTACACCTTC
clone_size: NA; v_call: TRBV16; d_call: NA; j_call: TRBJ1-1; cdr3_length: 11; cdr3_aa: CASSPSTEAFF; cdr3_nt: TGTGCCAGCAGCCCCTCTACTGAAGCTTTCTTT
clone_size: few; v_call: TRBV5-1; d_call: TRBD1; j_call: TRBJ1-2; cdr3_length: 16; cdr3_aa: CASSAGTGRFGHGYTF; cdr3_nt: TGCGCCAGCAGCGCCGGGACAGGGAGATTCGGTCATGGCTACACCTTC
clone_size: NA; v_call: TRBV7-6; d_call: NA; j_call: TRBJ2-1; cdr3_length: 14; cdr3_aa: CASSPIRTDNEQFF; cdr3_nt: TGTGCCAGCAGCCCCATCAGGACAGACAATGAGCAGTTCTTC
clone_size: few; v_call: TRBV4-1; d_call: TRBD2; j_call: TRBJ2-1; cdr3_length: 16; cdr3_aa: CASSQDRSGGYNEQFF; cdr3_nt: TGCGCCAGCAGCCAAGATCGTAGCGGGGGGTACAATGAGCAGTTCTTC
clone_size: NA; v_call: TRBV7-2; d_call: NA; j_call: TRBJ2-1; cdr3_length: 14; cdr3_aa: CASSLHAASNEQFF; cdr3_nt: TGTGCCAGCAGCTTACACGCCGCCAGCAATGAGCAGTTCTTC
clone_size: NA; v_call: TRBV5-1; d_call: NA; j_call: TRBJ2-1; cdr3_length: 15; cdr3_aa: CASSLEASAYNEQFF; cdr3_nt: TGCGCCAGCAGCTTGGAAGCGTCTGCCTACAATGAGCAGTTCTTC
clone_size: few; v_call: TRBV4-2; d_call: TRBD1; j_call: TRBJ1-2; cdr3_length: 15; cdr3_aa: CASSPHGGTGYGYTF; cdr3_nt: TGTGCCAGCAGCCCTCACGGGGGGACAGGTTATGGCTACACCTTC
clone_size: NA; v_call: TRBV10-1; d_call: TRBD1; j_call: TRBJ1-2; cdr3_length: 13; cdr3_aa: CASSGTGDFVYTF; cdr3_nt: TGCGCCAGCAGTGGGACAGGGGACTTCGTCTACACCTTC
clone_size: NA; v_call: TRBV5-1; d_call: TRBD2; j_call: TRBJ2-2; cdr3_length: 18; cdr3_aa: CASSLAGSGGPNTGELFF; cdr3_nt: TGCGCCAGCAGCTTGGCTGGTAGCGGGGGACCGAACACCGGGGAGCTGTTTTTT
clone_size: NA; v_call: TRBV6-1; d_call: TRBD1; j_call: TRBJ2-7; cdr3_length: 13; cdr3_aa: CASSHRGVYEQYF; cdr3_nt: TGTGCCAGCAGTCACAGGGGAGTCTACGAGCAGTACTTC
clone_size: few; v_call: TRBV28; d_call: NA; j_call: TRBJ1-2; cdr3_length: 13; cdr3_aa: CASRQPSGYGYTF; cdr3_nt: TGTGCCAGCAGGCAACCCTCAGGGTATGGCTACACCTTC
clone_size: NA; v_call: TRBV18; d_call: TRBD2; j_call: TRBJ2-1; cdr3_length: 14; cdr3_aa: CASSTGGAYNEQFF; cdr3_nt: TGTGCCAGCTCTACCGGGGGGGCTTACAATGAGCAGTTCTTC
clone_size: few; v_call: TRBV4-1; d_call: NA; j_call: TRBJ1-5; cdr3_length: 16; cdr3_aa: CASSQGRQGSNQPQHF; cdr3_nt: TGCGCCAGCAGCCAAGGACGACAAGGCAGCAATCAGCCCCAGCATTTT
clone_size: NA; v_call: TRBV14; d_call: TRBD1; j_call: TRBJ2-7; cdr3_length: 14; cdr3_aa: CASSPGTGAYEQYF; cdr3_nt: TGTGCCAGCAGCCCCGGGACAGGCGCTTACGAGCAGTACTTC
clone_size: NA; v_call: TRBV7-9; d_call: NA; j_call: TRBJ1-2; cdr3_length: 13; cdr3_aa: CASSREFNYGYTF; cdr3_nt: TGTGCCAGCAGCAGGGAGTTCAACTATGGCTACACCTTC
clone_size: NA; v_call: TRBV30; d_call: TRBD1; j_call: TRBJ1-6; cdr3_length: 13; cdr3_aa: CASQGQKNSPLHF; cdr3_nt: TGTGCCTCCCAGGGACAGAAGAATTCACCCCTCCACTTT
clone_size: NA; v_call: TRBV9; d_call: TRBD1; j_call: TRBJ2-2; cdr3_length: 16; cdr3_aa: CASSPSTGIVSGELFF; cdr3_nt: TGTGCCAGCAGCCCCTCGACAGGGATTGTCTCCGGGGAGCTGTTTTTT
clone_size: few; v_call: TRBV6-5; d_call: NA; j_call: TRBJ2-7; cdr3_length: 16; cdr3_aa: CASSYLAGSSSYEQYF; cdr3_nt: TGTGCCAGCAGTTACTTGGCTGGGTCTAGCTCCTACGAGCAGTACTTC
clone_size: few; v_call: TRBV5-6; d_call: NA; j_call: TRBJ2-7; cdr3_length: 19; cdr3_aa: CASSLYGYSRFRSSYEQYF; cdr3_nt: TGTGCCAGCAGCTTGTATGGTTATTCTAGGTTTCGAAGCTCCTACGAGCAGTACTTC
clone_size: NA; v_call: TRBV11-3; d_call: TRBD1; j_call: TRBJ2-1; cdr3_length: 13; cdr3_aa: CASSLDRVGEQFF; cdr3_nt: TGTGCCAGCAGCTTGGACAGGGTGGGTGAGCAGTTCTTC